Reported below is one TCR beta chain. Its target is unknown. The germline V gene encodes CDR1 MGHRA and CDR2 YSYEKL. V was cut by 5 bases and J by 0 bases, with 4 bases left in between. The CDR3 runs 12 residues. This entry is derived from a study of identical twins. Study findings and constraints: Diverse VJ usage suggested most zero-insertion clonotypes were not invariant T cells. Abundant cord blood beta clonotypes carried fewer insertions; memory repertoires showed none.

MiXCR, run by TCRdb on the 5' RACE reads, gives a single entry per CDR3 protein. The sample has 300,000 to 400,000 distinct CDR3 sequences, 9% to 15% seen once. The sample also formed part of further work on yellow fever vaccine responses in identical twins.

This TCR was recovered from a woman aged 18-29 years in good health. The chain carries TRBV4-1 and TRBJ1-1; unclear D gene. Sample: CD8+ T cells sorted from blood. The CDR3, as DNA: TGCGCCAGCAGCGGCATGAACACTGAAGCTTTCTTT. This codes for CASSGMNTEAFF.